The present TCR beta chain was sequenced within a study of blood T cell repertoires in COVID-19. Across the whole study: The United States, Italy and Spain supplied acute and convalescent COVID-19 samples.

This clone was counted a few times. The authors' processing: Amplification from reference gene primers served as the basis for estimated nucleated cell counts. Generated by immunoSEQ multiplex PCR, the TCRdb table keeps only in-frame clones and is missing some. The V and J calls and clone size come from that table; D and trimming were worked out from the DNA. Among 200,000 to 300,000 clones listed, 88% were seen once. Participant ages covered roughly 18 to 89 years across approximately 25 US areas. V shed 6 bases and J 3 bases; nucleotides not matched to a gene: 3. CDR3 length: 13 residues. The germline V gene encodes CDR1 MNHEY and CDR2 SVGAGI.

Sample: PBMCs or T cells enriched from blood (not recorded which). V and J are TRBV6-5 and TRBJ1-2, with 8 bases identical to TRBD1. The clonotype was recovered from a woman aged 40 to 55 who had been exposed to COVID-19. The CDR3 nucleotides read TGTGCCAGCAGGGGACAGGCTTACTATGGCTACACCTTC. Translating gives CASRGQAYYGYTF.